Listed below are T cell receptor beta chains from one sample, sequenced in a study of human T cells and chemical hapten exposure. TCRdb analysed the RACE reads with MiXCR anew, one entry per CDR3 protein. The table lists just over 350,000 distinct CDR3 sequences, about 6% of them singletons. The specimen comprised whole blood, sampled in connection with sensitization to the hapten diphenylcyclopropenone (DPC). The receptors were sampled from a woman aged 18-29 years with alopecia areata. Some clones in this sample may be carry-over from other donors' samples. Both conserved end residues are part of each CDR3. The D gene is left open where the match is weak. Part of the rows lack a size; the others show once, few, many or a class for expanded clones.

clone size | J gene | D gene | V gene | CDR3 DNA | CDR3 protein
. | TRBJ1-3 | . | TRBV6-2/TRBV6-3 | TGTGCCAGCAGTTACACACCGGGACACAACTCTGGAAACACCATATATTTT | CASSYTPGHNSGNTIYF
few | TRBJ1-2 | . | TRBV6-5 | TGTGCCAGCAGGAGGACAGAAACCTATGGCTACACCTTC | CASRRTETYGYTF
many | TRBJ2-7 | . | TRBV6-5 | TGTGCCAGCAGTTACAGGCAGGCATCCTACGAGCAGTACTTC | CASSYRQASYEQYF
many | TRBJ2-6 | . | TRBV6-4 | TGTGCCAGCAGCTCCCATTATGGTTCTGGGGCCAACGTCCTGACTTTC | CASSSHYGSGANVLTF
many | TRBJ1-5 | . | TRBV3-1 | TGTGCCAGCAGCCAAGGTCCAGGAAGCAATCAGCCCCAGCATTTT | CASSQGPGSNQPQHF
few | TRBJ2-5 | . | TRBV7-2 | TGTGCCAGCAGCTTAGTCGGGACACAGTACCAAGAGACCCAGTACTTC | CASSLVGTQYQETQYF
. | TRBJ1-1 | . | TRBV27 | TGTGCCAGCAGTTACAGGTTTGGTGAAGCTTTCTTT | CASSYRFGEAFF
. | TRBJ2-1 | TRBD2 | TRBV10-2 | TGCGCCAGCAGGGATCTAGCGGGGGTCCTCAATGAGCAGTTCTTC | CASRDLAGVLNEQFF
few | TRBJ2-1 | TRBD1 | TRBV10-3 | TGTGCCATCAGTCGGGACGGACAGGGGGCGGGCTACAATGAGCAGTTCTTC | CAISRDGQGAGYNEQFF
. | TRBJ2-5 | . | TRBV9 | TGTGCCAGCAGCACCGGACAGTACCAAGAGACCCAGTACTTC | CASSTGQYQETQYF
many | TRBJ1-2 | . | TRBV5-1 | TGCGCCAGCAGCATCTCCATAGGAAGAGGCTACACCTTC | CASSISIGRGYTF
. | TRBJ2-3 | . | TRBV6-1 | TGTGCCAGCAGATACACAGCTTTCACAGATACGCAGTATTTT | CASRYTAFTDTQYF
many | TRBJ1-2 | . | TRBV18 | TGTGCCAGCTCACCACCGGGGGAGGCAAACTATGGCTACACCTTC | CASSPPGEANYGYTF
many | TRBJ1-3 | . | TRBV7-2 | TGTGCCAGCAGCTTACGGTGGCAAAGCTCTGGAAACACCATATATTTT | CASSLRWQSSGNTIYF
few | TRBJ2-7 | . | TRBV2 | TGTGCCAGCAGGTCGGACGCGGCCTACGAGCAGTACTTC | CASRSDAAYEQYF
. | TRBJ1-2 | . | TRBV12-3/TRBV12-4 | TGTGCCAGCAGGCAGGGAATTGATGGCTACACCTTC | CASRQGIDGYTF
many | TRBJ1-2 | TRBD1 | TRBV6-2/TRBV6-3 | TGTGCCAGCAGTTACGACGCTCCAGGGGGATTTCTCTGGATGGGCTACACCTTC | CASSYDAPGGFLWMGYTF
. | TRBJ1-2 | . | TRBV6-5 | TGTGCCAGTTCTCGTGGGACGGTCACCTATGGCTACACCTTC | CASSRGTVTYGYTF
. | TRBJ2-7 | . | TRBV4-2 | TGTGCCAGCAGCCAAGTCAAGGGTACGGACGAGCAGTACTTC | CASSQVKGTDEQYF
few | TRBJ2-5 | . | TRBV6-1 | TGTGCCAGCACCCCACGGAGCTCCTCGGGAGAGACCCAGTACTTC | CASTPRSSSGETQYF
many | TRBJ1-2 | . | TRBV12-3/TRBV12-4 | TGTGCCAGCAGTACGGCAGGTGGCTACACCTTC | CASSTAGGYTF
. | TRBJ2-7 | TRBD1 | TRBV11-1 | TGTGCCAGCAGCTCCCGACAGGGGGCAAACGAGCAGTACTTC | CASSSRQGANEQYF
. | TRBJ1-3 | . | TRBV18 | TGTGCCAGCTCACCACGGTCGGGCTCTGGAAACACCATATATTTT | CASSPRSGSGNTIYF
many | TRBJ2-1 | . | TRBV20-1 | TGCAGTGCTAGATGGTGGGGGGATGAGCAGTTCTTC | CSARWWGDEQFF
many | TRBJ1-3 | . | TRBV7-9 | TGTGCCAGCAGCTTAATGAGGGTGACTACTGGAAACACCATATATTTT | CASSLMRVTTGNTIYF
many | TRBJ2-3 | TRBD1 | TRBV10-3 | TGTGCCATCAGTGCCCAGGGGGCCGGCACAGATACGCAGTATTTT | CAISAQGAGTDTQYF
many | TRBJ2-1 | . | TRBV5-1 | TGCGCCAGCAGCTTGGGGTTTGCGAGCTCCTACAATGAGCAGTTCTTC | CASSLGFASSYNEQFF
. | TRBJ2-7 | TRBD1 | TRBV6-5 | TGTGCCAGCAGTTACGGACAGGGGGCAGGCGAGCAGTACTTC | CASSYGQGAGEQYF
. | TRBJ1-1 | . | TRBV15 | TGTGCCACCAGCAGAGAACGGGAGGGCGTGAACACTGAAGCTTTCTTT | CATSREREGVNTEAFF
few | TRBJ2-3 | . | TRBV7-9 | TGTGCCAGCAGCTTAGCGGGGGGGCCTTACAATACGCAGTATTTT | CASSLAGGPYNTQYF
few | TRBJ1-1 | . | TRBV7-2 | TGTGCCAGCAGCTTAGGGGGCAAGAGAACTGAAGCTTTCTTT | CASSLGGKRTEAFF
. | TRBJ2-7 | . | TRBV28 | TGTGCCAGCAGTTTTGGCCCAAGGAACGAGCAGTACTTC | CASSFGPRNEQYF
many | TRBJ1-5 | . | TRBV6-2/TRBV6-3 | TGTGCCAGCAGCCCCGATTGGAATCAGCCCCAGCATTTT | CASSPDWNQPQHF
few | TRBJ2-1 | . | TRBV9 | TGTGCCAGCAGCGTAGCGGCTAGCCACTACAATGAGCAGTTCTTC | CASSVAASHYNEQFF
many | TRBJ1-1 | . | TRBV7-2 | TGTGCCAGCAGCCAGGGGCCGAGCAACACTGAAGCTTTCTTT | CASSQGPSNTEAFF
. | TRBJ2-3 | . | TRBV7-2 | TGTGCCAGCGCGCCCGGTGGGGGGCCTGGCGCAGATACGCAGTATTTT | CASAPGGGPGADTQYF
many | TRBJ1-1 | . | TRBV7-2 | TGTGCCAGCAGCTCAGGGGCAGGTGGGGCTCTGGCTTTCTTT | CASSSGAGGALAFF
. | TRBJ2-1 | . | TRBV29-1 | TGCAGCGTTGTACAACAGGGCACTAACAATGAGCAGTTCTTC | CSVVQQGTNNEQFF
many | TRBJ2-3 | TRBD2 | TRBV20-1 | TGCAGTGCTAGAGAGCGGGGGGGCCCCGATACGCAGTATTTT | CSARERGGPDTQYF
. | TRBJ2-7 | TRBD1 | TRBV6-2/TRBV6-3 | TGTGCCAGCAGTTACCCCGTGACAGGGAGAGACGAGCAGTACTTC | CASSYPVTGRDEQYF
many | TRBJ1-1 | . | TRBV7-9 | TGTGCCAGCAGCCTAACAACAGACACTGAAGCTTTCTTT | CASSLTTDTEAFF
few | TRBJ1-1 | . | TRBV7-9 | TGTGCCAGCAGCTCCGGCCGGGGGTATTTCTTT | CASSSGRGYFF
few | TRBJ2-7 | . | TRBV5-1 | TGCGCCAGCAGCTTGAGTGACAATTACGAGCAGTACTTC | CASSLSDNYEQYF
many | TRBJ1-2 | . | TRBV6-2/TRBV6-3 | TGTGCCAGCAGCCTTTCGTCTGGACGGACCTATGGCTACACCTTC | CASSLSSGRTYGYTF
few | TRBJ1-5 | TRBD1 | TRBV7-9 | TGTGCCAGCAGCTCCTCCGGGACAGCCAATCAGCCCCAGCATTTT | CASSSSGTANQPQHF
. | TRBJ1-2 | TRBD1 | TRBV6-5 | TGTGCCAGCACCTACGGGTACAGGGGAGATGGCTACACCTTC | CASTYGYRGDGYTF
many | TRBJ1-5 | . | TRBV27 | TGTGCCAGCAGTTTAAGAGGGGCCCTAGCAAATAGCAATCAGCCCCAGCATTTT | CASSLRGALANSNQPQHF
many | TRBJ1-6 | TRBD1 | TRBV7-3 | TGTGCCAGCAGCCAGGGGCAGGGGGGCCATTCACCCCTCCACTTT | CASSQGQGGHSPLHF
. | TRBJ2-3 | . | TRBV6-1 | TGTGCCAGCATCCAAAAACTGGGGGCAGGGCACACAGATACGCAGTATTTT | CASIQKLGAGHTDTQYF
. | TRBJ1-4 | . | TRBV7-2 | TGTGCCAGCAGCCGGGACCCCCCTAATGAAAAACTGTTTTTT | CASSRDPPNEKLFF